A single sample is the source of the 30 T cell receptor beta chains below, sequenced in a study of molecular identifiers for immune sequencing clone quantification. TCRdb called the PCR reads again in MiXCR, with one record for every CDR3 protein. Altogether around 8,000 distinct CDR3 sequences are present, 35% being singletons, with the ten largest covering around 7%. Sequenced sample: naive CD8+ T cells from blood, with Jurkat cell RNA spiked in. Subset indicated: FACS-sorted CD8+CD4-CCR7+CD45RA+ naive T cells. These receptors came from a human donor in good health. Some libraries in this study had Jurkat cell RNA spiked in.

This clonotype was observed a handful of times. The CDR3, as DNA: TGTGCCAGCAGCAACGGACAGGGCGGACCCCAGCATTTT. This gives the protein CASSNGQGGPQHF. The rearrangement uses TRBV4-2 and TRBJ1-5; 8 bases line up with TRBD1. Germline CDR1 LGHNA, CDR2 YNFKEQ. The CDR3 loop spans 13 amino acids. V gave up 5 bases and J gave up 10 bases; unmatched junction bases: 7.

The chain recombines TRBV4-3 with TRBJ1-1; no reliable D call. The length of the CDR3 is 14 residues. Germline V gives CDR1 LGHNA, CDR2 YSLEER. V dropped 1 base and J dropped 8 bases, with 14 bases sitting between them. CDR3: CASSQGSRVSEAFF. As DNA, the CDR3 is TGCGCCAGCAGCCAAGGCAGCCGCGTTAGCGAAGCTTTCTTT.

The sample holds a few counts of this clonotype. The chain recombines TRBV12-3 or TRBV12-4 with TRBJ1-5, with D possibly TRBD1 on 6 matching bases. The V end lost 5 bases, the J end lost 6 bases, and 11 bases lay between the germline ends. This CDR3 has 13 amino acids. For the CDR3, the DNA is TGTGCCAGCAGTCAACAGGGAATTCAGCCCCAGCATTTT. As protein: CASSQQGIQPQHF.

This chain connects TRBV6-6 to TRBJ2-5; D unclear. The CDR3 contains 12 residues. In germline, CDR1 is MNHNY, CDR2 SVGAGI (reference sequence). Trimming removed 5 bases from V and 5 bases from J, with 9 bases in between. The CDR3 DNA follows: TGTGCCAGCAGTCGGATGGGGGAGACCCAGTACTTC. Translating it yields CASSRMGETQYF.

As concerns this clonotype: One end of the junction varies from germline; a read error may be responsible. V is TRBV2 and J is TRBJ2-1, with D maybe TRBD2 (5 bases). CDR3 length equals 15 residues. Germline V gives CDR1 SNHLY, CDR2 FYNNEI. CDR3 sequence: CASSGMRRANNELFF. CDR3 coding DNA: TGTGCCAGCAGTGGTATGAGGCGGGCTAACAATGAGCTGTTCTTC.

In regard to this clonotype: The junction departs from the called germline gene at one end, perhaps through a read error. The chain joins TRBV27 to TRBJ2-2, with D possibly matching TRBD2 (5 bases). Germline V lookup: CDR1 MNHEY, CDR2 SMNVEV (reference sequence). The CDR3 extends over 13 amino acids. CDR3 region: CASSLLATGELIF. CDR3 nucleotides: TGTGCCAGCAGTTTATTGGCCACCGGGGAGCTGATTTTT.

The chain combines TRBV7-3 with TRBJ2-1, with 9 bases lining up with TRBD1. The better agreement between TRBJ2-7 and the DNA end casts doubt on the J call. This CDR3 contains 15 residues. Germline lookup yields CDR1 SGHTA and CDR2 FQGTGA. CDR3 DNA sequence: TGTGCCAGCAGCTATACAGGGGGCGGCTACAATGAGCAGTACTTC. It yields the protein CASSYTGGGYNEQYF.

The sample holds a few counts of this clonotype. V usage is TRBV2 and J usage is TRBJ1-5; D is undetermined. Germline V gene lookup returns CDR1 SNHLY and CDR2 FYNNEI. Trimming stripped 4 bases from V and 1 base from J, with 8 bases between. CDR3 length: 14 residues. The CDR3 sequence: CASSGPTSNQPQHF. CDR3 DNA sequence: TGTGCCAGCAGTGGACCGACGAGCAATCAGCCCCAGCATTTT.

This sequence joins TRBV27 and TRBJ2-3; D is possibly TRBD2 (5 bases). Per germline, CDR1 MNHEY and CDR2 SMNVEV (reference sequence). V was trimmed by 3 bases and J by 1 base, leaving 17 bases between them. The CDR3 consists of 17 residues. The chain's CDR3 is CASSLQTSSLGTDTQYF. The CDR3 region has the DNA TGTGCCAGCAGTTTGCAAACTAGTAGTTTGGGCACAGATACGCAGTATTTT.

The chain recombines TRBV7-8 with TRBJ2-2; no clear D. Germline lookup yields CDR1 SGHVS and CDR2 FQNEAQ. The CDR3 covers 16 residues. Between the trimmed V and J ends, which lost 0 bases and 7 bases, there was a span of 15 bases. CDR3: CASSLAASPKHGELFF. The CDR3 DNA reads TGTGCCAGCAGCTTAGCCGCCTCACCCAAACACGGGGAGCTGTTTTTT.

The chain uses TRBV4-1 and TRBJ2-5; D is ambiguous. Per germline, CDR1 MGHRA and CDR2 YSYEKL. CDR3 length equals 14 residues. V was trimmed by 1 base and J by 9 bases, leaving 15 bases between them. CDR3 residues: CASSQAGLSEPQYF. The CDR3 bases are TGCGCCAGCAGCCAAGCTGGTCTATCGGAGCCCCAGTACTTC.

As regards this clonotype: A read error may explain this, as a much larger clone is one base away. This chain links TRBV6-2 or TRBV6-3 with TRBJ1-5, with D uncertain. This CDR3 is 13 amino acids long. Per germline, CDR1 MNHEY and CDR2 SVGEGT. CDR3 DNA sequence: TGTGCCAGCACAGACATCCTCAATCAGCCCAAGCATTTT. As protein: CASTDILNQPKHF.

On this clonotype: A much larger clone sits a single nucleotide away, making a read error possible. This chain uses TRBV25-1 with TRBJ2-7; 7 bases fit TRBD1. Germline CDR1 and CDR2: MGHDK and SYGVNS. This CDR3 is built from 13 residues. The chain's CDR3 is CASSPGQRDERYF. In nucleotides, the CDR3 is TGTGCCAGCAGCCCGGGACAGAGAGACGAGCGGTACTTC.

The chain couples TRBV5-6 to TRBJ2-7; TRBD2 aligns across 7 bases. Trimming removed 0 bases from V and 2 bases from J; junction bases left unmatched: 5. The CDR3 is made up of 15 amino acids. CDR1 SGHDT and CDR2 YYEEEE come from the germline V gene. CDR3 sequence reads: CASSLALAEAYEQYF. DNA for the CDR3: TGTGCCAGCAGCTTGGCCCTAGCGGAGGCCTACGAGCAGTACTTC.

This chain connects TRBV12-3 or TRBV12-4 to TRBJ2-2; D not resolved. Trimming cost V 6 bases and J 6 bases, with 5 bases left between them. This CDR3 contains 11 residues. For the CDR3, the DNA is TGTGCCAGCAGCGGGTCCGGGGAGCTGTTTTTT. Protein: CASSGSGELFF.

In regard to this clonotype: The conserved final phenylalanine or tryptophan is absent from the CDR3, which likely points to a read error. The DNA is left out, because the CDR3 cannot be placed on it with certainty; the CDR3 is given as TCRdb lists it. V and J are TRBV7-9 and TRBJ2-3; the tabulated D call, TRBD1, remains unverified against the DNA. The CDR3 spans 16 residues, counting both ends. CDR1 and CDR2 (germline): SEHNR, FQNEAQ (reference sequence). CDR3 region: CASSSDREFQADTQNI.

Notes on this clonotype: Germline is not matched at one junction end, which may reflect a read error. The chain employs TRBV6-5 and TRBJ1-2; TRBD1 matches 7 bases. In germline, CDR1 is MNHEY, CDR2 SVGAGI. This CDR3 region has 16 residues. For the CDR3, the DNA is TGTGCCAGCAGTCCCGTGTCCGGGACAGCTAACTTTGGCTACACCTTC. Its translation is CASSPVSGTANFGYTF.

Within the sample, this clonotype is medium-sized. The chain employs TRBV7-8 and TRBJ1-1, with D perhaps matching TRBD1 (5 bases). The V end was cut by 2 bases, the J end by 2 bases, with 24 bases between. Germline V gives CDR1 SGHVS, CDR2 FQNEAQ. The length of the CDR3 is 19 residues. In DNA form, the CDR3 reads TGTGCCAGCAGCTTAAGCAGAAGACAGCTCGCTAACACCAACACTGAAGCTTTCTTT. Translation: CASSLSRRQLANTNTEAFF. The full variable domain, in which reference TRBV7-8 and TRBJ1-1 provide the parts outside the CDR3, is GAGVSQSPRYKVAKRGQDVALRCDPISGHVSLFWYQQALGQGPEFLTYFQNEAQLDKSGLPSDRFFAERPEGSVSTLKIQRTQQEDSAVYLCASSLSRRQLANTNTEAFFGQGTRLTVV.

This sequence joins TRBV27 and TRBJ2-3; no definite D call. The CDR3 extends over 15 amino acids. The germline V and J ends were trimmed by 4 bases and 2 bases, with 13 bases remaining between them. CDR1 and CDR2 (germline): MNHEY, SMNVEV (reference sequence). CDR3 in DNA: TGTGCCAGCAGTTCGACATTAGACCCCACAGATACGCAGTATTTT. It yields the protein CASSSTLDPTDTQYF.

Concerning this clonotype: A much larger clone lies a single base off, so this may be a read error. J is TRBJ2-3 and V is TRBV25-1, with TRBD2 as a possible D gene (5 bases). Deletions cut 7 bases from V and 2 bases from J, with 22 bases between. This CDR3 contains 17 residues. Germline values: CDR1 MGHDK, CDR2 SYGVNS. DNA of the CDR3: TGTGCCAGCACCCCCACAGCGGCATTGGGTTACACAGATACGCAGTATTTT. It codes for CASTPTAALGYTDTQYF.

This clonotype came up once. This chain connects TRBV6-2 or TRBV6-3 to TRBJ2-7; D unclear. This CDR3 is 13 amino acids long. Trimming took off 6 bases at V and 7 bases at J, with 16 bases between the two ends. Germline CDR1 MNHEY, CDR2 SVGEGT. CDR3 region: CASSPAPGREQYF. The DNA for the CDR3 is TGTGCCAGCAGCCCCGCCCCCGGCCGGGAGCAGTACTTC.

This clonotype was recorded a few times. One end of the junction fails to match germline, which may point to a read error. The J gene is TRBJ1-2, the V gene TRBV24-1; no definite D call. This CDR3 is 11 amino acids long. Per the germline V gene, CDR1 is KGHDR and CDR2 is SFDVKD. The CDR3, as DNA: TGTGCCACCAGGGATTTCTATGGCTACACCTTC. Protein product: CATRDFYGYTF.

The V gene is TRBV13, the J gene TRBJ2-5; 11 nucleotides match TRBD1. Germline V gene lookup returns CDR1 PRHDT and CDR2 FYEKMQ (reference sequence). J gave up 5 bases and V 3 bases, and 8 bases lay outside the gene matches. The CDR3 sequence is 16 residues long. CDR3 in DNA: TGTGCCAGCAGCTTGGGGACAGGGGGTAGAAGGGAGACCCAGTACTTC. Its translation is CASSLGTGGRRETQYF.

In the case of this clonotype: A much more abundant neighbour one base away suggests this may be a read error. V and J are TRBV29-1 and TRBJ2-6, with D hard to call. Germline V gene sequence: CDR1 SQVTM, CDR2 ANQGSEA. Trimming took off 6 bases at V and 2 bases at J, with 11 bases between the two ends. CDR3 length equals 14 residues. The CDR3 reads CSVALGTGANVLTF. In nucleotides, the CDR3 is TGCAGCGTAGCCCTGGGGACTGGGGCCAACGTCCTGACTTTC.

In this sample, this clonotype turned up once. The CDR3 loop is CASSINGVTQYF. For the CDR3, the DNA is TGTGCCAGCAGTATCAACGGAGTGACCCAGTACTTC. This chain connects TRBV28 to TRBJ2-5; no firm D call. CDR3 length: 12 amino acids. Germline loops: CDR1 MDHEN, CDR2 SYDVKM. Trimming took off 5 bases at V and 7 bases at J, with 11 bases between the two ends.

The table lists this clonotype with a few counts. J is TRBJ2-5 and V is TRBV7-9, with D unclear. The V end was cut by 4 bases, the J end by 5 bases, with 11 bases between. The CDR3 totals 13 residues. The germline V gene encodes CDR1 SEHNR and CDR2 FQNEAQ (reference sequence). The CDR3 loop is CASSYSLPETQYF. CDR3 coding DNA: TGTGCCAGCAGCTACAGCCTCCCGGAGACCCAGTACTTC.

In its sample, this clonotype was seen a few times. This chain connects TRBV9 to TRBJ2-3, with D perhaps TRBD2 (6 bases). The ends were cut back, 2 bases at V and 4 bases at J, with 14 bases in the middle. The CDR3 is 15 amino acids. Germline loops: CDR1 SGDLS, CDR2 YYNGEE. This chain's CDR3 is CASSVGGASPDTQYF. The CDR3 bases are TGTGCCAGCAGCGTCGGCGGGGCAAGCCCAGATACGCAGTATTTT.

This chain connects TRBV19 to TRBJ2-7; tentatively, D is TRBD1 (6 bases). The V end was cut by 9 bases, the J end by 0 bases, with 18 bases between. The germline V gene encodes CDR1 LNHDA and CDR2 SQIVND (reference sequence). There are 15 residues in the CDR3. The chain's CDR3 is CARSSGTPGSYEQYF. The CDR3 DNA reads TGTGCCAGAAGTTCCGGGACACCGGGCTCCTACGAGCAGTACTTC. The full variable domain, rest sourced from reference TRBV19 and TRBJ2-7, is DGGITQSPKYLFRKEGQNVTLSCEQNLNHDAMYWYRQDPGQGLRLIYYSQIVNDFQKGDIAEGYSVSREKKESFPLTVTSAQKNPTAFYLCARSSGTPGSYEQYFGPGTRLTVT.

As concerns this clonotype: A clone one base away is much larger, so this may be a read error. This chain links TRBV7-8 with TRBJ1-6, with D possibly TRBD1 on 6 matching bases. CDR3 length equals 15 residues. Germline assignment: CDR1 SGHVS and CDR2 FQNEAQ. The CDR3: CASSNQGGGGSPLLF. CDR3 sequence (DNA): TGTGCCAGCAGTAATCAAGGGGGAGGAGGTTCACCCCTCCTCTTT. The full variable domain, its missing parts supplied by reference TRBV7-8 and TRBJ1-6, is GAGVSQSPRYKVAKRGQDVALRCDPISGHVSLFWYQQALGQGPEFLTYFQNEAQLDKSGLPSDRFFAERPEGSVSTLKIQRTQQEDSAVYLCASSNQGGGGSPLLFGNGTRLTVT.

Turning to this clonotype: One junction end disagrees with the germline gene, perhaps due to a read error. This chain links TRBV15 with TRBJ1-4; unclear D gene. CDR3 length: 15 residues. Germline V gives CDR1 LNHNV, CDR2 YYDKDF (reference sequence). The CDR3 reads CATSGETYEREKLYF. CDR3 bases: TGTGCCACCAGCGGAGAAACATACGAAAGGGAAAAACTGTATTTT.